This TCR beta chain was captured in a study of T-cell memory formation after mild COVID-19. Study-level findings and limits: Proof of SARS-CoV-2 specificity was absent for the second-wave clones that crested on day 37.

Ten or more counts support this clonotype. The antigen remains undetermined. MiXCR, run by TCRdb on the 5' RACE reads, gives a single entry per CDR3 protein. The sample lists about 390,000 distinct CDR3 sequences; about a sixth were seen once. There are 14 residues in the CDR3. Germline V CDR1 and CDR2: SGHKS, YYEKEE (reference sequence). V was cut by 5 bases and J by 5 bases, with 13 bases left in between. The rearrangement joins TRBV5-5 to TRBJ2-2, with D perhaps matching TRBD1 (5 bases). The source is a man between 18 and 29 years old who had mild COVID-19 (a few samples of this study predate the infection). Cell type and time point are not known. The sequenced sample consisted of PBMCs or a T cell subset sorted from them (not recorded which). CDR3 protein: CASRRQFWTGELFF. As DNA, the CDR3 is TGTGCCAGCAGACGACAGTTCTGGACCGGGGAGCTGTTTTTT.